The 3 T cell receptor beta chains listed next were all sequenced from one sample in a study of shared clonotypes between healthy human individuals (dated by TCRdb to between 2020 and 2021). For the CD8 naive samples, CD45RO-negative cells were positively selected for CCR7, yielding a CD45RA+CCR7+ population from which TemRA cells were excluded. Library generation was performed with the immunoSEQ multiplex PCR assay. TCRdb stores this immuneACCESS table with in-frame sequences only. Part of the clones is absent; in the studies checked, under half of the shortfall reflects unresolved V genes, and no reason is known for the rest. Recorded for this sample are about 1,900,000 clones; over 85% of them occurred a single time. Less than 1.5% of the sample rests with the top ten. Input material: naive CD8+ T cells sorted from blood. According to the study, the label for this sample's cell subset or site signals: CD45RA+CCR7+. The source of these receptors is a man younger than 35 in good health.

This sequence joins TRBV13 and TRBJ1-1; tentatively, D is TRBD1 (6 bases). V was shortened by 4 bases and J by 1 base, with 13 bases between the two germline ends. CDR3 length: 15 residues. CDR1 and CDR2 (germline): PRHDT, FYEKMQ (reference sequence). Here the CDR3 DNA reads TGTGCCAGCAGCTACGGGGACAATGAGAACACTGAAGCTTTCTTT. Its protein product is CASSYGDNENTEAFF.

Concerning this clone itself: One end of the junction does not line up with germline, which may come from a read error. The V call is TRBV7-7, the J call TRBJ2-2; tentatively, D is TRBD1 or TRBD2 (5 bases each). Germline assignment: CDR1 SSHAT and CDR2 FNYEAQ (reference sequence). This CDR3 is built from 14 residues. CDR3 region: CASSDRTGPGELFF. The CDR3 DNA sequence: TGTGCTAGCAGCGACCGGACGGGACCCGGGGAGCTGTTTTTT.

Details on this clone: Other DNA sequences in the same sample also yield this CDR3. The chain is built from TRBV28 and TRBJ2-5; D may correspond to TRBD1 or TRBD2 (6 bases each). Germline V gene lookup returns CDR1 MDHEN and CDR2 SYDVKM. V was trimmed by 2 bases and J by 5 bases, leaving 12 bases between them. The CDR3 runs 14 residues. CDR3: CASSLVGGPETQYF. The CDR3 nucleotides read TGTGCCAGCAGTTTAGTTGGGGGGCCTGAGACCCAGTACTTC.